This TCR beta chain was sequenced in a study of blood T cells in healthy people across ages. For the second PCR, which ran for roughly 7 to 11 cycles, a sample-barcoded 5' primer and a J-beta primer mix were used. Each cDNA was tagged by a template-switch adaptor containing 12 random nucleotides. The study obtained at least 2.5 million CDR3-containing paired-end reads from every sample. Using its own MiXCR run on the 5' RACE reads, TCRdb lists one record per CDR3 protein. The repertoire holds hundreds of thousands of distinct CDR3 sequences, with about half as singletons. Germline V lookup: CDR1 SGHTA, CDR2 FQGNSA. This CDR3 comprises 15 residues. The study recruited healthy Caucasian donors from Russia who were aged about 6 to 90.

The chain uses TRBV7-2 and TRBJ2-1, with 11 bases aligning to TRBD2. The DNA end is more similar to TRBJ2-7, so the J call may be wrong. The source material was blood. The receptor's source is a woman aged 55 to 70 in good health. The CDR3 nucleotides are TGTGCCAGCAGCGCGGGACTAGCGGTCTACAATGAGCAGTACTTC. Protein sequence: CASSAGLAVYNEQYF.